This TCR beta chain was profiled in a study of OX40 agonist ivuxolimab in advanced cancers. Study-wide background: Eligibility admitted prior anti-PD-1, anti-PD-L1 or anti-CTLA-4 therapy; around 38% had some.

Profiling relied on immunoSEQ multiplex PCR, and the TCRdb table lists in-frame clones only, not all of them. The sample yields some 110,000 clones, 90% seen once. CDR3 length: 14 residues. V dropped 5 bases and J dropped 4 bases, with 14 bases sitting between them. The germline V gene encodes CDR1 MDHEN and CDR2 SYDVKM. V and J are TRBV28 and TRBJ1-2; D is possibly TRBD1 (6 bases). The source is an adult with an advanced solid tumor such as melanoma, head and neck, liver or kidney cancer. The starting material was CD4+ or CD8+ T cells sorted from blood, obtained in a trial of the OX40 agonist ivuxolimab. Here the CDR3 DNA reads TGTGCCAGCAGTGACGGACAGTCCCGCTATGGCTACACCTTC. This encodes CASSDGQSRYGYTF.